This T cell receptor beta chain was sequenced in a study of T cell repertoires in cytomegalovirus infection. On the study more broadly: Matching HLA type, along with CMV infection, was indicated by public TCR beta signatures. Findings and limits, study-wide: In two of eight donors, the top clonotype was HLA-C-restricted CMV-specific. Based on cumulative public TCR beta family frequency, carriers of CMV plus the relevant HLA were identified.

TCRdb used MiXCR to reprocess the reads, holding one entry per CDR3 protein. The table includes about 100,000 distinct CDR3 sequences, more than 20% detected once. On this clonotype: Its antigen is unknown.

Sequencing was done on a sample of CD8+ T cells from PBMCs. The clonotype originates from a human donor in good health (CMV status not recorded). Some clones in this sample may be carry-over from other donors' samples.

The CDR3 DNA sequence: TGCAGTGCTAGACCCGGGGGTAACTACGAGCAGTACTTC. Amino acids: CSARPGGNYEQYF. The chain recombines TRBV20-1 with TRBJ2-7, with D possibly being TRBD2 (6 bases). Per germline, CDR1 DFQATT and CDR2 SNEGSKA (reference sequence). The CDR3 spans 13 residues. The germline V and J ends were trimmed by 2 bases and 3 bases, with 11 bases remaining between them.